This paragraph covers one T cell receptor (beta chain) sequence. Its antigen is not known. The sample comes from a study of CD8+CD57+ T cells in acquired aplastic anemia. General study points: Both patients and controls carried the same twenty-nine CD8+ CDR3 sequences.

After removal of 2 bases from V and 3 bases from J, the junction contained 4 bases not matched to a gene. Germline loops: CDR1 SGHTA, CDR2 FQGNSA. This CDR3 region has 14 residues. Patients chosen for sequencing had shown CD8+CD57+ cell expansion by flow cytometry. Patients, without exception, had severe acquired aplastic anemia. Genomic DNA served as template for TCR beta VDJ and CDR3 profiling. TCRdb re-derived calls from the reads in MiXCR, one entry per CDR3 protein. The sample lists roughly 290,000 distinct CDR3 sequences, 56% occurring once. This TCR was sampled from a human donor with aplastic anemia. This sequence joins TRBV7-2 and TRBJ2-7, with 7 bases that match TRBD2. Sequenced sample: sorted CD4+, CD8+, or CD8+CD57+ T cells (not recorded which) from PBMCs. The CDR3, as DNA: TGTGCCAGCAGCTTACAGGCTAGCGGCTACGAGCAGTACTTC. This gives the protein CASSLQASGYEQYF.